The present entry profiles one T cell receptor (beta chain) with its context. Its antigen is still unknown. These data belong to a study of blood T cells in healthy people across ages. Study-wide points: Investigators viewed diversity estimates from one million T cells as underestimates, the study reported. The unknown donor CMV status may have confounded expanded clonotype changes.

CDR3 length: 13 amino acids. The V gene's germline CDR1 is MNHNY and CDR2 SVGAGI (reference sequence). Sample-barcoded 5' priming and a J-beta primer mix drove a second PCR of roughly 6 to 12 cycles. A single record per CDR3 protein comes from TCRdb applying MiXCR to the 5' RACE reads. The data show a few hundred thousand distinct CDR3 sequences, with 25% to 35% seen just once and approximately 3.3% held by the top ten. This sample was also put to use in a study of T cells of mothers and their children. That paper states: Mothers and children who were related shared slightly more overlap than unrelated pairs, but not significantly more.

Sequenced material: blood. The V call is TRBV6-6, the J call TRBJ2-5, with 7 positions matching TRBD1. The assigned J gene may be wrong: the sequence end matches TRBJ2-7 better. The sequence was obtained from a boy under 10 years old in good health. CDR3 sequence: CASMTGSSYEQYF. DNA of the CDR3: TGTGCCAGCATGACAGGGAGCTCCTACGAGCAGTACTTC.